A selection of T cell receptor beta chains follows, all from one sample in a study of a mutant IDH1 vaccine in newly diagnosed glioma. Clones were read by immunoSEQ multiplex PCR, and TCRdb kept only the in-frame ones, dropping some. The sample yields just over 65,000 clones, roughly 84% seen once. These receptors' antigens are unknown. Sample: PBMCs, taken from a glioma patient whose treatment included an IDH1 peptide vaccine. Receptors originate from a man aged 18 to 35 with glioma. Both conserved end residues are part of each CDR3. D genes are given only for firm matches. A clone size is listed for some rows: how often the clone was seen (once, few, many), or a class if it is expanded.

>TRBD1|.|TRBV4-3|TRBJ2-7
TGCGCCAGCAGCGCTCAACCGGGACAGCCAGACGAGCAGTACTTC
CASSAQPGQPDEQYF
>TRBD1|.|TRBV27|TRBJ1-4
TGTGCCAGCAGTTTGAGGCTCAGGGGGTTATCAAATGAAAAACTGTTTTTT
CASSLRLRGLSNEKLFF
>.|.|TRBV4-2|TRBJ2-7
TGTGCCAGCAGCCAAGAAGGACCTCTTTCCTACGAGCAGTACTTC
CASSQEGPLSYEQYF
>.|.|TRBV9|TRBJ2-7
TGTGCCAGCAGCGCCTCCGGGGACTTCTACGAGCAGTACTTC
CASSASGDFYEQYF
>.|once|TRBV4-3|TRBJ2-7
TGCGCCAGCAGCCAACAAGGGTCGTACGAGCAGTACTTC
CASSQQGSYEQYF
>TRBD1|.|TRBV25-1|TRBJ1-1
TGTGCCAGCAGTCCTCCCAGGGGGCTTGTGTCTGAAGCTTTCTTT
CASSPPRGLVSEAFF
>.|.|TRBV9|TRBJ1-6
TGTGCCAGCAGCGGCGACGGCGGGAGCTATAATTCACCCCTCCACTTT
CASSGDGGSYNSPLHF
>.|once|TRBV7-7|TRBJ2-5
TGTGCTAGCAGCTTGGGTACCCAACCCCAAGAGACCCAGTACTTC
CASSLGTQPQETQYF
>TRBD1|.|TRBV19|TRBJ1-3
TGTGCCAGTACTGGCTCAAACAGGGGGCCCTCTGGAAACACCATATATTTT
CASTGSNRGPSGNTIYF
>TRBD1|.|TRBV7-3|TRBJ2-3
TGTGCCAGCAGCTTGACAGGGGGAGAGGCAGATACGCAGTATTTT
CASSLTGGEADTQYF
>TRBD1|.|TRBV5-5|TRBJ2-1
TGTGCCAGCAGCTTAACCCCGGGACAGAATGAGCAGTTCTTC
CASSLTPGQNEQFF
>TRBD2|once|TRBV19|TRBJ2-5
TGTGCCAGTAGTAGAGAGCGGGACCGAGAGACCCAGTACTTC
CASSRERDRETQYF
>TRBD1|.|TRBV30|TRBJ1-4
TGTGCCTGGAGTTCCCTAGACAGGGTTGAAGAAAAACTGTTTTTT
CAWSSLDRVEEKLFF
>.|.|TRBV5-1|TRBJ1-4
TGCGCCAGCAGCCCATCGAACGGGGCATACGAAAAACTGTTTTTT
CASSPSNGAYEKLFF
>TRBD1|.|TRBV15|TRBJ2-1
TGTGCCACCAGCAATCCGGACAGGGAATTCTACAATGAGCAGTTCTTC
CATSNPDREFYNEQFF
>TRBD1|.|TRBV6-1|TRBJ1-5
TGTGCCAGCAGGCACAGGGGGACGGATCAGCCCCAGCATTTT
CASRHRGTDQPQHF
>TRBD1|.|TRBV4-3|TRBJ1-2
TGCGCCAGCAGCCAAGATCCCAGCAGGGGGCCTTATGGCTACACCTTC
CASSQDPSRGPYGYTF
>.|few|TRBV29-1|TRBJ1-2
TGCAGCGTTGAAGACACCCGGGGAGGCGGCTATGGCTACACCTTC
CSVEDTRGGGYGYTF
>.|.|TRBV4-3|TRBJ2-3
TGCGCCAGCAGCCAAGGAAGGACAGATACGCAGTATTTT
CASSQGRTDTQYF
>.|few|TRBV19|TRBJ1-1
TGTGCCAGTAGTCGCCTTCCCGGGGGGAACACTGAAGCTTTCTTT
CASSRLPGGNTEAFF
>TRBD2|.|TRBV9|TRBJ2-2
TGTGCCAGCAGCGTAGGCCTTAGCGGGGGGTTTGCCGGGGAGCTGTTTTTT
CASSVGLSGGFAGELFF
>.|medium-sized|TRBV29-1|TRBJ1-2
TGCAGCGTTGAGGGCTATGGCTACACCTTC
CSVEGYGYTF
>.|.|TRBV12-5|TRBJ1-3
TGTGCTAGTGGTTTACTATCCGGGGGACTTACAAAAGGAAACACCATATATTTT
CASGLLSGGLTKGNTIYF
>TRBD1|.|TRBV10-3|TRBJ2-7
TGTGCCATCAGCCTGGACAGGACCTACGAGCAGTACTTC
CAISLDRTYEQYF
>.|.|TRBV19|TRBJ1-4
TGTGCCAGTAGCGACGGCGCAACTAATGAAAAACTGTTTTTT
CASSDGATNEKLFF
>.|.|TRBV11-1|TRBJ2-2
TGTGCCAGCAGCCTCTGGGACACCGACGCCGGGGAGCTGTTTTTT
CASSLWDTDAGELFF
>TRBD1|.|TRBV6-5|TRBJ1-3
TGTGCCAGCAGGGGGACAGACTACTCTGGAAACACCATATATTTT
CASRGTDYSGNTIYF
>.|.|TRBV27|TRBJ2-7
TGTGCCAGCAGCTTAGGCCCCGTCTACGAGCAGTACTTC
CASSLGPVYEQYF
>.|few|TRBV5-1|TRBJ2-7
TGCGCCAGCAGCTTGGTGGCAGGATCATACGAGCAGTACTTC
CASSLVAGSYEQYF
>.|.|TRBV7-9|TRBJ1-4
TGTGCCAGCAGCTTAGCTAACCGGGCAGGGACTAATGAAAAACTGTTTTTT
CASSLANRAGTNEKLFF
>TRBD2|.|TRBV2|TRBJ2-2
TGTGCCAGCACACTAGCGTCCACCGGGGAGCTGTTTTTT
CASTLASTGELFF
>.|.|TRBV28|TRBJ2-7
TGTGCCAGCAGTTTGGAATCGATCCTACGAGAGCAGTACTTC
CASSLESILREQYF
>TRBD2|.|TRBV7-2|TRBJ2-5
TGTGCCAGCAGCCCCGACGGGCTAGCGGGGGGACGGGTGCAAGAGACCCAGTACTTC
CASSPDGLAGGRVQETQYF
>TRBD1|.|TRBV6-5|TRBJ1-1
TGTGCCAGCAGCCGGGACAGGGGGCGCCGAACTGAAGCTTTCTTT
CASSRDRGRRTEAFF
>TRBD1|.|TRBV5-6|TRBJ1-2
TGTGCCAGCAGCCTGACAGGGGCGGGCTATGGCTACACCTTC
CASSLTGAGYGYTF
>.|once|TRBV5-1|TRBJ1-6
TGCGCCAGCAGCTTCGGGGCCCAGGGTTCACCCCTCCACTTT
CASSFGAQGSPLHF
>.|.|TRBV10-3|TRBJ2-7
TGTGCCATCAGTGCAGACGCACCGTACGAGCAGTACTTC
CAISADAPYEQYF
>.|.|TRBV7-2|TRBJ2-7
TGTGCCAGCAGCTGGGGAGGGGGATACGAGCAGTACTTC
CASSWGGGYEQYF
>.|few|TRBV6-5|TRBJ1-2
TGTGCCAGCAGTTACTCGCCGGCCCAATATGGCTACACCTTC
CASSYSPAQYGYTF
>.|.|TRBV5-4|TRBJ2-7
TGTGCCAGCAGCTTGGTGCCAAGCCGTTCTCTAGGTGTCTACGAGCAGTACTTC
CASSLVPSRSLGVYEQYF
>TRBD2|.|TRBV7-2|TRBJ2-5
TGTGCCAGCAGCCACCCGGGAGGACAAGAGACCCAGTACTTC
CASSHPGGQETQYF
>.|.|TRBV6-5|TRBJ1-5
TGTGCCAGCAGTTACAACGGCAATCAGCCCCAGCATTTT
CASSYNGNQPQHF
>TRBD1|.|TRBV5-1|TRBJ2-5
TGCGCCAGTACCGGGACAGGGAAAGAGACCCAGTACTTC
CASTGTGKETQYF
>TRBD1|few|TRBV19|TRBJ1-5
TGTGCCAGTAGTCATCGGGACAGGGGGAGAGGTCAGCCCCAGCATTTT
CASSHRDRGRGQPQHF
>.|.|TRBV4-1|TRBJ2-1
TGCGCCAGCAGCTCGGACAGAGGGTCCTACAATGAGCAGTTCTTC
CASSSDRGSYNEQFF
>.|.|TRBV18|TRBJ1-2
TGTGCCAGCTCTCCAATCGACAGTGCTAACTATGGCTACACCTTC
CASSPIDSANYGYTF
>.|.|TRBV6-5|TRBJ2-3
TGTGCCAGCAGCGAAACGTATGGCACAGATACGCAGTATTTT
CASSETYGTDTQYF
>.|.|TRBV9|TRBJ1-1
TGTGCCAGCAGCCGACTCGTAAGTCATACTGAAGCTTTCTTT
CASSRLVSHTEAFF
>.|.|TRBV27|TRBJ1-5
TGTGCCAGCAGTTTCAGGCTGGGGGGGCAGCCCCAGCATTTT
CASSFRLGGQPQHF